The entry that follows covers one TCR beta chain sequence. The antigen remains undetermined. This sample is part of a study of regulatory T cells in long-lasting Graves disease. Study in general: Treatment with antithyroid drugs for over 5 years, together with positive TSH receptor antibodies, meant persistent Graves' disease.

Indicated time point: persistent/refractory GD, antithyroid drugs over 5 years with positive TRAb. The TCR library was made from RNA that had been extracted from PBMCs in TRIzol. Whole-study findings and limits: Few sampled subjects may have lowered accuracy. Researchers examined only peripheral blood and not thyroid tissue.

Arm-PCR with iRepertoire HTBI primers amplified the CDR3 regions for these TCR beta libraries. TCRdb recomputed calls from the multiplex PCR reads with MiXCR, one row per CDR3 protein. This sample carries 400,000 to 500,000 distinct CDR3 sequences, about a fifth of them seen once, and the ten largest clones take roughly 6.9%. The source is a female donor with Graves disease. This specimen consisted of peripheral blood mononuclear cells (PBMCs), obtained when the disease was refractory, from a patient treated with antithyroid drugs.

The CDR3 protein is CASRPTLMYSNQPQHF. The CDR3 DNA follows: TGCGCCAGTAGACCTACGTTGATGTATAGCAATCAGCCCCAGCATTTT. The chain carries TRBV4-1 and TRBJ1-5; D not certain. Trimming removed 9 bases at V and 0 bases at J, with 18 bases between. This CDR3 is built from 16 residues. In germline, CDR1 is MGHRA, CDR2 YSYEKL.